A selection of T cell receptor beta chains follows, all from one sample in a study of T cell changes during pregnancy in multiple sclerosis. Sequencing was performed with immunoSEQ multiplex PCR; in TCRdb, only in-frame clones are kept and a portion is missing. The sample includes about 53,000 clones, around 90% seen only once; the top ten take 3%. The sample consisted of CD8+ T cells from peripheral blood mononuclear cells, taken before pregnancy. The receptors stem from a female donor with multiple sclerosis, enrolled in a pregnancy study. The CDR3 runs from the conserved cysteine through the conserved F or W. The order of the fields is V gene, D gene, clone size, J gene, CDR3 DNA, CDR3 protein. D genes are given only for firm matches. Size is omitted from some rows. Given values are once, few, many or a class for expanded clones.

V gene: TRBV27; D gene: TRBD2; clone size: -; J gene: TRBJ2-1; CDR3 DNA: TGTGCCAGCAGTTTAATTGGGGGGGACCACTACAATGAGCAGTTCTTC; CDR3 protein: CASSLIGGDHYNEQFF
V gene: TRBV9; D gene: TRBD2; clone size: -; J gene: TRBJ2-7; CDR3 DNA: TGTGCCAGCAGCCCTTACCCTGCTAGCGGGGGGGCCGACTACGAGCAGTACTTC; CDR3 protein: CASSPYPASGGADYEQYF
V gene: TRBV2; D gene: -; clone size: -; J gene: TRBJ2-5; CDR3 DNA: TGTGCCAGCTCGGGTTTGGTAGAGACCCAGTACTTC; CDR3 protein: CASSGLVETQYF
V gene: TRBV7-9; D gene: TRBD1; clone size: -; J gene: TRBJ2-7; CDR3 DNA: TGTGCCAGCAGTCCCTTGGGACAGGGGAACTACGAGCAGTACTTC; CDR3 protein: CASSPLGQGNYEQYF
V gene: TRBV4-3; D gene: TRBD1; clone size: -; J gene: TRBJ2-7; CDR3 DNA: TGCGCCAGCAGCCAAGATCTGGGACAGCTCTACGAGCAGTACTTC; CDR3 protein: CASSQDLGQLYEQYF
V gene: TRBV6-1; D gene: -; clone size: -; J gene: TRBJ2-2; CDR3 DNA: TGTGCCAGCAGTGCCAAGTGGGCAGGAAGGAACACCGGGGAGCTGTTTTTT; CDR3 protein: CASSAKWAGRNTGELFF
V gene: TRBV9; D gene: -; clone size: -; J gene: TRBJ2-1; CDR3 DNA: TGTGCCAGCAGCGTAGGTAGGGGGAATGAGCAGTTCTTC; CDR3 protein: CASSVGRGNEQFF
V gene: TRBV7-2; D gene: -; clone size: -; J gene: TRBJ1-6; CDR3 DNA: TGTGCCAGCAGCCGTTTCCGGGCCGGGGATTCACCCCTCCACTTT; CDR3 protein: CASSRFRAGDSPLHF
V gene: TRBV7-8; D gene: TRBD2; clone size: -; J gene: TRBJ2-7; CDR3 DNA: TGTGCCAGCAGCCGAACCGGGACTAGCGGAACCTACGAGCAGTACTTC; CDR3 protein: CASSRTGTSGTYEQYF
V gene: TRBV27; D gene: TRBD2; clone size: -; J gene: TRBJ2-7; CDR3 DNA: TGTGCCAGCAGTGTTAGCGGGGGGCCCTACGAGCAGTACTTC; CDR3 protein: CASSVSGGPYEQYF
V gene: TRBV15; D gene: -; clone size: -; J gene: TRBJ1-5; CDR3 DNA: TGTGCCACCAGCAGAGGAGATCAGCCCCAGCATTTT; CDR3 protein: CATSRGDQPQHF
V gene: TRBV6-6; D gene: -; clone size: once; J gene: TRBJ1-5; CDR3 DNA: TGTGCCAGCAGTTACTGGGGGGGGCAACAGCCCCAGCATTTT; CDR3 protein: CASSYWGGQQPQHF
V gene: TRBV7-9; D gene: -; clone size: few; J gene: TRBJ2-7; CDR3 DNA: TGTGCCAGCAGCTTCCCCGGGACACCCTACGAGCAGTACTTC; CDR3 protein: CASSFPGTPYEQYF
V gene: TRBV4-3; D gene: -; clone size: -; J gene: TRBJ1-3; CDR3 DNA: TGCGCCAGCAGCCAAGATTCGGGTTCTGGAAACACCATATATTTT; CDR3 protein: CASSQDSGSGNTIYF
V gene: TRBV7-3; D gene: -; clone size: -; J gene: TRBJ2-2; CDR3 DNA: TGTGCCAGCAGCCCTGGGATAGCGGACTCCCCCGGGGAGCTGTTTTTT; CDR3 protein: CASSPGIADSPGELFF
V gene: TRBV7-2; D gene: -; clone size: once; J gene: TRBJ2-7; CDR3 DNA: TGTGCCAGCAGGGGCCCAGTGACAGAAACCTCCTACGAGCAGTACTTC; CDR3 protein: CASRGPVTETSYEQYF
V gene: TRBV10-3; D gene: -; clone size: -; J gene: TRBJ1-2; CDR3 DNA: TGTGCCATCAGTGAGGTTGGGTCGAGGTATGGCTACACCTTC; CDR3 protein: CAISEVGSRYGYTF
V gene: TRBV7-2; D gene: -; clone size: -; J gene: TRBJ2-1; CDR3 DNA: TGTGCCAGCTCCGGGGGATGGGATGAGCAGTTCTTC; CDR3 protein: CASSGGWDEQFF
V gene: TRBV7-6; D gene: TRBD2; clone size: once; J gene: TRBJ2-2; CDR3 DNA: TGTGCCAGCAGCCCCGGGACTAGGGAAACCGGGGAGCTGTTTTTT; CDR3 protein: CASSPGTRETGELFF
V gene: TRBV4-3; D gene: -; clone size: -; J gene: TRBJ1-1; CDR3 DNA: TGCGCCAGCAGCCTCGGGAGCCTGAACACTGAAGCTTTCTTT; CDR3 protein: CASSLGSLNTEAFF
V gene: TRBV7-9; D gene: -; clone size: -; J gene: TRBJ2-7; CDR3 DNA: TGTGCCAGCAGTCCGGTGACAGGACCGGTCTACGAGCAGTACTTC; CDR3 protein: CASSPVTGPVYEQYF
V gene: TRBV29-1; D gene: -; clone size: -; J gene: TRBJ1-2; CDR3 DNA: TGCAGCGTGGGGGCCCTTTGGGGCTACACCTTC; CDR3 protein: CSVGALWGYTF
V gene: TRBV7-9; D gene: -; clone size: -; J gene: TRBJ1-2; CDR3 DNA: TGTGCCAGCAGCTTACCACCCGGACAGCGCGCCTATGGCTACACCTTC; CDR3 protein: CASSLPPGQRAYGYTF
V gene: TRBV6-1; D gene: TRBD1; clone size: -; J gene: TRBJ2-7; CDR3 DNA: TGTGCCAGCACCCTTTCAGGGGGATCCTACGAGCAGTACTTC; CDR3 protein: CASTLSGGSYEQYF
V gene: TRBV13; D gene: -; clone size: -; J gene: TRBJ2-4; CDR3 DNA: TGTGCCAGCAGCCGTCCGGGGGCCAAAAACATTCAGTACTTC; CDR3 protein: CASSRPGAKNIQYF
V gene: TRBV27; D gene: -; clone size: -; J gene: TRBJ1-1; CDR3 DNA: TGTGCCAGCAGTTACTCGACTCAGACGAACACTGAAGCTTTCTTT; CDR3 protein: CASSYSTQTNTEAFF
V gene: TRBV14; D gene: TRBD1; clone size: -; J gene: TRBJ2-7; CDR3 DNA: TGTGCCAGCAGCCAAGATGGGGGGACAGGGGACCCCTACGAGCAGTACTTC; CDR3 protein: CASSQDGGTGDPYEQYF
V gene: TRBV2; D gene: -; clone size: -; J gene: TRBJ2-3; CDR3 DNA: TGTGCCAGCACCCAAGGGGGGGGTACGCAGTATTTT; CDR3 protein: CASTQGGGTQYF
V gene: TRBV12-5; D gene: TRBD1; clone size: -; J gene: TRBJ2-1; CDR3 DNA: TGTGCTAGTGGTTTGGTACAGGGGGCTTACAATGAGCAGTTCTTC; CDR3 protein: CASGLVQGAYNEQFF